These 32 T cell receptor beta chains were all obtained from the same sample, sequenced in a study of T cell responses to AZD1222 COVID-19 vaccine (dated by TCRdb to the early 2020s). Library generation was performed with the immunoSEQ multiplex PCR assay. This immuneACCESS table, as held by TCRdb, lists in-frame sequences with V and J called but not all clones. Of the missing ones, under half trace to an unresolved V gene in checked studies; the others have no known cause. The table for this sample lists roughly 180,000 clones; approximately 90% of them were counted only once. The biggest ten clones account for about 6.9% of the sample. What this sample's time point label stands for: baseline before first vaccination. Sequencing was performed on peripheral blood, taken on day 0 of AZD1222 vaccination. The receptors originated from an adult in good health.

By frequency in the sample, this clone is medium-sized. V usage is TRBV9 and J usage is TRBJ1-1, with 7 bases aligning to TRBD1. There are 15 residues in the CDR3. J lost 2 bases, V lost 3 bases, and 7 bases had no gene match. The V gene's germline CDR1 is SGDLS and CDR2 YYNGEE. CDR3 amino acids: CASSGLTGTNTEAFF. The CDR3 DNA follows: TGTGCCAGCAGCGGACTGACAGGGACCAACACTGAAGCTTTCTTT.

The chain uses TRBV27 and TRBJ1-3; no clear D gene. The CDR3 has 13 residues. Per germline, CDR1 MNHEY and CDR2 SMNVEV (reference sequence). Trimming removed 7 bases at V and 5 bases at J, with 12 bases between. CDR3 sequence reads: CASTLPLRNTIYF. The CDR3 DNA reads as TGTGCCAGCACCCTTCCGCTCCGAAACACCATATATTTT.

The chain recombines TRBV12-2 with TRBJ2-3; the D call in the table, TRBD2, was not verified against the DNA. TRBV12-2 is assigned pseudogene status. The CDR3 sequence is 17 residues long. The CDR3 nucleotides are TGTGCAAGTCGCGACCGGGCGGGGGAGACTAGCACAGATACGCAGTATTTT. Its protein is CASRDRAGETSTDTQYF.

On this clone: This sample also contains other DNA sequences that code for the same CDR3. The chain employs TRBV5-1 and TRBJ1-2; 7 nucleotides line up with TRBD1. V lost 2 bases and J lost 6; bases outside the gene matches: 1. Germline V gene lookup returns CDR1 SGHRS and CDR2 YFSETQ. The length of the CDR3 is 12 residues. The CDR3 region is CASSLGTDGYTF. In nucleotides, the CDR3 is TGCGCCAGCAGCTTAGGGACAGATGGCTACACCTTC.

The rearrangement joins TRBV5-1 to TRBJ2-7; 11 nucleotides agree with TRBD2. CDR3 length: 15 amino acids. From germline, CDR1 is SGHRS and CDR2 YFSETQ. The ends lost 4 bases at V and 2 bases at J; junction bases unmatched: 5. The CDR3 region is CASSPMTSGTYEQYF. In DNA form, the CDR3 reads TGCGCCAGCAGCCCCATGACTAGCGGGACCTACGAGCAGTACTTC.

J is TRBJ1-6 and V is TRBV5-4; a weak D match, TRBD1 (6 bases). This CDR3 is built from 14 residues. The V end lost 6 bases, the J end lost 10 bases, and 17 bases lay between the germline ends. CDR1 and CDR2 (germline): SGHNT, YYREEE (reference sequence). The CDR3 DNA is TGTGCCAGCACCCAACAGGGTTTAGACTCACCCCTCCACTTT. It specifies CASTQQGLDSPLHF.

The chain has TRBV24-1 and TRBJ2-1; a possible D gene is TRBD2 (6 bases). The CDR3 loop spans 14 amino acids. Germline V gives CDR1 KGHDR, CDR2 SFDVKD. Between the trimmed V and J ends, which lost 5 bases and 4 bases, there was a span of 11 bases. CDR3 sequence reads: CATSGTGLYNEQFF. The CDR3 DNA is TGTGCCACCAGTGGCACGGGACTTTACAATGAGCAGTTCTTC.

The CDR3 sequence: CASSQDFRQSLAKNIQYF. CDR3 coding DNA: TGTGCCAGCAGCCAAGATTTTCGACAATCCTTGGCCAAAAACATTCAGTACTTC. The chain links TRBV3-1 (or the pseudogene TRBV3-2) to TRBJ2-4; D is undetermined. V shed 0 bases and J shed 1 base, with 16 bases lying between them. CDR3 size: 18 residues. Germline values: CDR1 LGHDT, CDR2 YNNKEL (reference sequence).

CDR3 amino acids: CASSHHRGFTEAFF. The DNA of the CDR3 is TGTGCCAGCAGCCACCACAGGGGATTTACTGAAGCTTTCTTT. The J gene is TRBJ1-1, the V gene TRBV3-1 (or the pseudogene TRBV3-2), with 7 bases aligning to TRBD1. Germline loops: CDR1 LGHDT, CDR2 YNNKEL (reference sequence). This CDR3 spans 14 amino acids. V shed 3 bases and J 5 bases; nucleotides not matched to a gene: 6.

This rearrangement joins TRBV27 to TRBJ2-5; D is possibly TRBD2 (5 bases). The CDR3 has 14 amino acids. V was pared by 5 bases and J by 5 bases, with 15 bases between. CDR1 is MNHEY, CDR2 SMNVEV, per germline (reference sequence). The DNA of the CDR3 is TGTGCCAGCAGTCCACAACTAGTAGCGGAGACCCAGTACTTC. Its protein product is CASSPQLVAETQYF.

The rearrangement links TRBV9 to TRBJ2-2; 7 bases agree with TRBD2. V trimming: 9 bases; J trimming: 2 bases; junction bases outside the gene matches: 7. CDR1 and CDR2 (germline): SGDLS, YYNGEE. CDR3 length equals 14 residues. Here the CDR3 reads CATREGLNTGELFF. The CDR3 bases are TGTGCCACAAGGGAGGGCCTAAACACCGGGGAGCTGTTTTTT.

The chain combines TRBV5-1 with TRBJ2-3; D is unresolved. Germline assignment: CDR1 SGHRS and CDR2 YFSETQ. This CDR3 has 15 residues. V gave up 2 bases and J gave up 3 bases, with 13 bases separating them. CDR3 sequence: CASSFKSLLTDTQYF. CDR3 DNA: TGCGCCAGCAGCTTTAAATCCTTATTGACAGATACGCAGTATTTT.

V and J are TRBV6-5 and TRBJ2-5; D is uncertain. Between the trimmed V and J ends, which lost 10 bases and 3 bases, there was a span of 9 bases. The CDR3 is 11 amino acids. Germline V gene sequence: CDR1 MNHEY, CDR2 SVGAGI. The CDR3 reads CATTEEETQYF. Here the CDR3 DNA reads TGTGCCACAACAGAAGAAGAGACCCAGTACTTC.

The CDR3 sequence: CASSQVRSTEAFF. Here the CDR3 DNA reads TGTGCCAGCAGCCAAGTCCGGAGTACTGAAGCTTTCTTT. V is TRBV3-1 (or the pseudogene TRBV3-2) and J is TRBJ1-1; D uncertain. In germline, CDR1 is LGHDT, CDR2 YNNKEL (reference sequence). Trimming stripped 1 base from V and 5 bases from J, with 8 bases between. The CDR3 extends over 13 amino acids.

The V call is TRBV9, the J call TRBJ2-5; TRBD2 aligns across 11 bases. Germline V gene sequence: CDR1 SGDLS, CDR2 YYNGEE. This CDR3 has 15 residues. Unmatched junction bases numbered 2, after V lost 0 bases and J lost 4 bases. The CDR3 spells CASSVGGTSGETQYF. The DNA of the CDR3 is TGTGCCAGCAGCGTAGGGGGGACTAGCGGAGAGACCCAGTACTTC.

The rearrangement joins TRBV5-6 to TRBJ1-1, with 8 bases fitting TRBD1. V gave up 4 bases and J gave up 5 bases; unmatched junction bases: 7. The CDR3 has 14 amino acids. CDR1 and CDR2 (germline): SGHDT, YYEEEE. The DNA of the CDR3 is TGTGCCAGCAGCAATACAGGGGGTGAAACTGAAGCTTTCTTT. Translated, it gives CASSNTGGETEAFF.

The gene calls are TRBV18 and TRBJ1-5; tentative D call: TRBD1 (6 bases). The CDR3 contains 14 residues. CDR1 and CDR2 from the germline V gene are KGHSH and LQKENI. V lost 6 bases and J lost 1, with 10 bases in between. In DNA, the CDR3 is TGTGCCAGCTCTGAAGGGGGGAGCAATCAGCCCCAGCATTTT. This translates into CASSEGGSNQPQHF.

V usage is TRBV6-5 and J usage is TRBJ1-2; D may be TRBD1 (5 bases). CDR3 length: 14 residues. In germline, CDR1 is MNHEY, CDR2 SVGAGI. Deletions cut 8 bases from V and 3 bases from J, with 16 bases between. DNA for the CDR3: TGTGCCAGCTTGAGGCAGGGAGGGTACTATGGCTACACCTTC. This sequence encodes CASLRQGGYYGYTF.

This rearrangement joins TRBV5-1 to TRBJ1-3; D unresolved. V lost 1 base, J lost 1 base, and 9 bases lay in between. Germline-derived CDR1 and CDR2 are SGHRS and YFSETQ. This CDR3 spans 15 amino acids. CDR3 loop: CASSLLSGSGNTIYF. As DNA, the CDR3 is TGCGCCAGCAGCTTGTTATCAGGATCTGGAAACACCATATATTTT. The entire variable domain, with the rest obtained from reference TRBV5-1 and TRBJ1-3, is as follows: KAGVTQTPRYLIKTRGQQVTLSCSPISGHRSVSWYQQTPGQGLQFLFEYFSETQRNKGNFPGRFSGRQFSNSRSEMNVSTLELGDSALYLCASSLLSGSGNTIYFGEGSWLTVV.

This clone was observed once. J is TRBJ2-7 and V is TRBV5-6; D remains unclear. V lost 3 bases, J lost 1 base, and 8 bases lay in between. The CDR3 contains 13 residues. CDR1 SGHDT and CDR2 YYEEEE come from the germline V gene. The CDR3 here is CASSWMGSYEQYV. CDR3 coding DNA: TGTGCCAGCAGCTGGATGGGGTCCTACGAGCAGTACGTC.

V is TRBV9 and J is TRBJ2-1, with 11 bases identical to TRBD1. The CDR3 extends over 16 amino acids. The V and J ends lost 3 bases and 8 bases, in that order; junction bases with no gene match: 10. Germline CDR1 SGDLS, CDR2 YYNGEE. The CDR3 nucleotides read TGTGCCAGCAGCGCCCCTGGACAGGGGGCAAAGGATGAGCAGTTCTTC. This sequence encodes CASSAPGQGAKDEQFF.

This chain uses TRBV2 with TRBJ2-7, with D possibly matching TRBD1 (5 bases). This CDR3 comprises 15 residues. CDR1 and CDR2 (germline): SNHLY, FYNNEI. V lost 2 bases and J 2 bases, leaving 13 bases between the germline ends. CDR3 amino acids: CASSEFGRVAYEQYF. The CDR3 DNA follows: TGTGCCAGCAGTGAATTTGGCAGGGTGGCCTACGAGCAGTACTTC. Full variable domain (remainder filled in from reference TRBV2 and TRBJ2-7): EPEVTQTPSHQVTQMGQEVILRCVPISNHLYFYWYRQILGQKVEFLVSFYNNEISEKSEIFDDQFSVERPDGSNFTLKIRSTKLEDSAMYFCASSEFGRVAYEQYFGPGTRLTVT.

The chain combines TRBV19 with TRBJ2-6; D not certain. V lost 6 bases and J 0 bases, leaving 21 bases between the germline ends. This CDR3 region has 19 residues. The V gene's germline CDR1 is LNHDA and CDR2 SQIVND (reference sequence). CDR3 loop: CASRLYFTGRYSGANVLTF. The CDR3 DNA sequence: TGTGCCAGTAGACTCTATTTTACGGGCCGATACTCTGGGGCCAACGTCCTGACTTTC.

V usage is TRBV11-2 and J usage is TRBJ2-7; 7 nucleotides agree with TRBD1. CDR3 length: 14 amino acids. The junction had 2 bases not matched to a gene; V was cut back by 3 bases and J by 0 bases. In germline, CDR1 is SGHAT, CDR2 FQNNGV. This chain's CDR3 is CASSLTGSSYEQYF. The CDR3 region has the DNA TGTGCCAGCAGCTTGACAGGGAGCTCCTACGAGCAGTACTTC.

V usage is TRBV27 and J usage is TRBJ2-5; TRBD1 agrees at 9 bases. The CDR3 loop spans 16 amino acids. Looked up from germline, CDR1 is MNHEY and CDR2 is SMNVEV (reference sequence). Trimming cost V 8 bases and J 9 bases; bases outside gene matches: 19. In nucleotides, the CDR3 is TGTGCCAGCCCATGCCCCGGGACAGGGCGCCCGTTGGCCCAGTACTTC. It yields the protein CASPCPGTGRPLAQYF.

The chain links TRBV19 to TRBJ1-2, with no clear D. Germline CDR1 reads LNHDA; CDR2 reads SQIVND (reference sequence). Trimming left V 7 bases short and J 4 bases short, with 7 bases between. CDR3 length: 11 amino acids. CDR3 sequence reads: CASTDGYGYTF. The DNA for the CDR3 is TGTGCCAGTACAGACGGCTATGGCTACACCTTC.

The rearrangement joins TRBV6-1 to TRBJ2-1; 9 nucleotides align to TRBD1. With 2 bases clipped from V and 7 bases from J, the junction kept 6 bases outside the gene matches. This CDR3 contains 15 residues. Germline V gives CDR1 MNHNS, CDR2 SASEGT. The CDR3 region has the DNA TGTGCCAGCAGTGAACCACAGGGGGCGTCTAATGAGCAGTTCTTC. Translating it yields CASSEPQGASNEQFF.

The CDR3 is CASSYSGVQDTQYF. The CDR3 DNA reads as TGTGCCAGCAGTTACTCAGGGGTTCAAGATACGCAGTATTTT. The chain has TRBV6-5 and TRBJ2-3, with TRBD1 as a possible D gene (5 bases). This CDR3 has 14 amino acids. Germline V gene lookup returns CDR1 MNHEY and CDR2 SVGAGI. V shed 0 bases and J shed 5 bases, with 9 bases lying between them.

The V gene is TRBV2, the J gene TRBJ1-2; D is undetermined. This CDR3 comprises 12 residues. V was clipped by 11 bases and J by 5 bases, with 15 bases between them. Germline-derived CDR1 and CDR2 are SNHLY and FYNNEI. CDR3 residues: CAWPGTPYGYTF. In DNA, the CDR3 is TGTGCCTGGCCAGGAACCCCTTATGGCTACACCTTC.

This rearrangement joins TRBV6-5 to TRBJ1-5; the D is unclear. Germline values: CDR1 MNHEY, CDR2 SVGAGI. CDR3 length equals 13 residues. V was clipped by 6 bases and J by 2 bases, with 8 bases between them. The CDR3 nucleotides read TGTGCCAGCAGACTATATGGCAATCAGCCCCAGCATTTT. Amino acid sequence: CASRLYGNQPQHF.

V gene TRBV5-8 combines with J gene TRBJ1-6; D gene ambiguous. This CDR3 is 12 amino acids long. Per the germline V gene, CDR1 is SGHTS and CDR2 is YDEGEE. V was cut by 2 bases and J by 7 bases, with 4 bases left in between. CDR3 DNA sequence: TGTGCCAGCAGCTTTGGCAATTCACCCCTCCACTTT. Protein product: CASSFGNSPLHF. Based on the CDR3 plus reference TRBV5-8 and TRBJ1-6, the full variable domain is EAGVTQSPTHLIKTRGQQATLRCSPISGHTSVYWYQQALGLGLQFLLWYDEGEERNRGNFPPRFSGRQFPNYSSELNVNALELEDSALYLCASSFGNSPLHFGNGTRLTVT.

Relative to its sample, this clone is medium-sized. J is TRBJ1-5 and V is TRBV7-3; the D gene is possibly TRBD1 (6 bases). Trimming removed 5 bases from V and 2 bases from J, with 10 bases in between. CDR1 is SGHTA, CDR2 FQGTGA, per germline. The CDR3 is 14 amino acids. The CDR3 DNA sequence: TGTGCCAGCAGCCCGACAGGTGGCAATCAGCCCCAGCATTTT. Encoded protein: CASSPTGGNQPQHF.